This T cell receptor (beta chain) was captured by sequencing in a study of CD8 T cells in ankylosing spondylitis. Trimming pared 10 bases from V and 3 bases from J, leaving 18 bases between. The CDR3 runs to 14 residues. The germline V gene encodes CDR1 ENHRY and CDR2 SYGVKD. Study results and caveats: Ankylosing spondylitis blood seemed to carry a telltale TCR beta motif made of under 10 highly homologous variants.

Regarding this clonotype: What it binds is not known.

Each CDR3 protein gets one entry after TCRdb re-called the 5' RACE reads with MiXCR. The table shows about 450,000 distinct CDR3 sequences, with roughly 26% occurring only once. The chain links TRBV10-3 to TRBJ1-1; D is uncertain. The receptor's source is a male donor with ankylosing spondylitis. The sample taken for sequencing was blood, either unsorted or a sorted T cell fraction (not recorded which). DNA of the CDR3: TGTGCCAGCCGGCCTTTGTCGGGAGACACTGAAGCTTTCTTT. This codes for CASRPLSGDTEAFF.